Listed below are T cell receptor beta chains from one sample, sequenced in a study of T cell changes during pregnancy in multiple sclerosis. The table came from immunoSEQ multiplex PCR; TCRdb's copy has only in-frame clones and leaves some out. Of about 38,000 clones detected, about 92% appear once; the ten largest clones hold roughly 5%. Sequences were derived from CD8+ T cells from peripheral blood mononuclear cells, sampled in the third trimester of pregnancy. The source is a female donor with multiple sclerosis, enrolled in a pregnancy study. Each CDR3 is given with its conserved first and last residue. The D gene is left open where the match is weak. The listing skips clone size in some rows; elsewhere it reads once, few, many or a size class.

abundance	v_gene	d_gene	j_gene	CDR3nt	CDR3aa
-	TRBV18	TRBD2	TRBJ2-3	TGTGCCAGCTCCCAAGACGTAGCGGGAGGAAGCACAGATACGCAGTATTTT	CASSQDVAGGSTDTQYF
-	TRBV7-3	-	TRBJ1-1	TGTGCCAGCAGCTTAACAGGGGTGAACACTGAAGCTTTCTTT	CASSLTGVNTEAFF
-	TRBV7-3	TRBD2	TRBJ2-3	TGTGCCAGCAGCCAAGGGGGTTTGTTAGCGGGAAGCACAGATACGCAGTATTTT	CASSQGGLLAGSTDTQYF
-	TRBV7-9	TRBD2	TRBJ2-7	TGTGCCAGCAGCGGGGGGGGGTCTGGGGCCTACGAGCAGTACTTC	CASSGGGSGAYEQYF
-	TRBV15	TRBD1	TRBJ1-2	TGTGCCACCAGCACGACAGGGCACTATGGCTACACCTTC	CATSTTGHYGYTF
-	TRBV6-6	-	TRBJ1-1	TGTGCCAGCAGTTACTCATCAAACTTGAACACTGAAGCTTTCTTT	CASSYSSNLNTEAFF
-	TRBV5-1	TRBD2	TRBJ2-7	TGCGCCAGCAGCGTTAGCGGGAGCCTCCTCGAGCAGTACTTC	CASSVSGSLLEQYF
-	TRBV27	-	TRBJ2-3	TGTGCCAGCAGTTTATGGTCAGGGGACACAGATACGCAGTATTTT	CASSLWSGDTDTQYF
-	TRBV18	TRBD1	TRBJ2-7	TGTGCCAGCTCAGAGGGACAGGGAGGCGAGCAGTACTTC	CASSEGQGGEQYF
-	TRBV30	-	TRBJ2-1	TGTGCCTGGAAAGGGGGTGGGCCTAACAATGAGCAGTTCTTC	CAWKGGGPNNEQFF
-	TRBV29-1	TRBD1	TRBJ2-7	TGCAGCGTTGTCGTCAGACAGGGGGCCTACGAGCAGTACTTC	CSVVVRQGAYEQYF
-	TRBV4-1	TRBD2	TRBJ2-5	TGCGCCAGCAGCCAACTGGGACTAGCGGGAGATCCCCGGCTCCAAGAGACCCAGTACTTC	CASSQLGLAGDPRLQETQYF
-	TRBV9	TRBD2	TRBJ2-3	TGTGCCAGCAGCGACCCGGGACTAGCGAGTTTCGCAGATACGCAGTATTTT	CASSDPGLASFADTQYF
-	TRBV6-6	TRBD2	TRBJ2-1	TGTGCCAGCGGACCTAGCGGCTACAATGAGCAGTTCTTC	CASGPSGYNEQFF
few	TRBV6-4	TRBD1	TRBJ2-2	TGTGCCAGCAGTGACAGACCGGGACAGGGGGCCGGGGAGCTGTTTTTT	CASSDRPGQGAGELFF
once	TRBV4-3	TRBD2	TRBJ2-7	TGCGCCAGCAGCCCCCAGCGGGATATCTACGAGCAGTACTTC	CASSPQRDIYEQYF
-	TRBV5-1	TRBD1	TRBJ2-7	TGCGCCAGCAGCTTGGAACCGGGACAGGGGCCTCTAGAGCAGTACTTC	CASSLEPGQGPLEQYF
once	TRBV19	TRBD1	TRBJ1-2	TGTGCCAGTAGTATCACAGGGACAGAGTATGGCTACACCTTC	CASSITGTEYGYTF
-	TRBV7-6	TRBD1	TRBJ2-1	TGTGCCAGCAGCAAAAAAACAGGGGCGGAGGCCGTGGTCAATGAGCAGTTCTTC	CASSKKTGAEAVVNEQFF
-	TRBV4-3	-	TRBJ1-4	TGCGCCAGCAGCCAAGATCTCCTTGGGGGACACTCAACTAATGAAAAACTGTTTTTT	CASSQDLLGGHSTNEKLFF
-	TRBV2	-	TRBJ2-1	TGTGCCAGCAGTGAAGACTCGTACAATGAGCAGTTCTTC	CASSEDSYNEQFF
-	TRBV9	-	TRBJ2-5	TGTGCCAGCAGCGCCGACCAAGAGACCCAGTACTTC	CASSADQETQYF
once	TRBV29-1	-	TRBJ1-1	TGCAGCGTTGGGGGCCACTTGAACACTGAAGCTTTCTTT	CSVGGHLNTEAFF
-	TRBV27	TRBD2	TRBJ2-1	TGTGCCAGCAGTCTCGCTAGCGGGACTTACAATGAGCAGTTCTTC	CASSLASGTYNEQFF
-	TRBV18	-	TRBJ2-7	TGTGCCAGCTCACCCCTGGACATTACCTACGAGCAGTACTTC	CASSPLDITYEQYF
-	TRBV7-9	-	TRBJ2-4	TGTGCCAGCAGCCCCCCGGCCAGTAGCCTAAACATTCAGTACTTC	CASSPPASSLNIQYF
-	TRBV5-1	-	TRBJ1-1	TGCGCCAGCAGCTTGGGGTCAGGGGCCACGAACACTGAAGCTTTCTTT	CASSLGSGATNTEAFF